Presented here are 3 T cell receptor beta chains from one specimen sequenced in a study of early T cells in non-severe SARS-CoV-2 infection (dated by TCRdb to about 2021). Library generation was performed with 5' RACE. Sequencing used a NextSeq 500. TCRdb cleaned the public reads at Q25 with fastp, built clones with MiXCR and kept in-frame beta chains. A single entry per CDR3 protein holds the most common genes and DNA from its merged rows. The sample records fewer than 85,000 distinct CDR3 sequences, approximately 14% of which are singletons. The ten biggest clones cover approximately 4% of the sample. The specimen comprised whole blood, sampled at baseline. These receptors all come from an adult who was a healthcare worker with PCR-confirmed SARS-CoV-2 infection or an uninfected control (not recorded which).

This clonotype has at least ten counts. The V and J genes are TRBV11-2 and TRBJ2-3; D may match TRBD1 or TRBD2 (5 bases each). Germline assignment: CDR1 SGHAT and CDR2 FQNNGV. V was clipped by 11 bases and J by 1 base, with 13 bases between them. CDR3 length equals 13 residues. The CDR3 protein is CAEQGEGTDTQYF. The CDR3 DNA is TGTGCCGAGCAGGGAGAGGGCACAGATACGCAGTATTTT.

This clonotype was seen a handful of times. The chain carries TRBV28 and TRBJ2-3; D uncertain. CDR1 MDHEN and CDR2 SYDVKM come from the germline V gene. V dropped 6 bases and J dropped 5 bases, with 12 bases sitting between them. The CDR3 contains 13 residues. Here the CDR3 reads CASSPSPVDTQYF. The CDR3 DNA follows: TGTGCCAGCAGCCCGTCCCCCGTAGATACGCAGTATTTT.

V and J are TRBV7-3 and TRBJ2-3, with no clear D. Germline lookup yields CDR1 SGHTA and CDR2 FQGTGA. The length of the CDR3 is 12 residues. With 5 bases removed from V and 6 bases from J, the gap between germline ends came to 9 bases. CDR3 DNA sequence: TGTGCCAGCAGCCTATATGGGGATACGCAGTATTTT. This gives the protein CASSLYGDTQYF.